Shown below are 9 T cell receptor beta chains from a single sample sequenced in a study of cytomegalovirus exposure and HLA in healthy donors. The PCR made use of 60 Vbeta and 13 Jbeta primers. Generated by immunoSEQ multiplex PCR, the TCRdb table keeps only in-frame clones and is missing some. The table includes around 140,000 clones, just under 80% detected once. Material for sequencing was PBMCs. These receptor sequences come from a woman aged 18-29 years in good health and CMV-seronegative.

This clone was counted a single time. The V and J genes are TRBV5-5 and TRBJ2-7, with D possibly TRBD1 on 6 matching bases. Germline values: CDR1 SGHKS, CDR2 YYEKEE (reference sequence). The V end lost 5 bases, the J end lost 3 bases, and 9 bases lay between the germline ends. This CDR3 region has 12 residues. The CDR3 nucleotides read TGTGCCAGCAGTTGGGACATCTACGAGCAGTACTTC. Encoded protein: CASSWDIYEQYF.

The chain carries TRBV4-2 and TRBJ2-5, with D perhaps TRBD2 (7 bases). This CDR3 has 20 amino acids. The V gene's germline CDR1 is LGHNA and CDR2 YNFKEQ. V lost 0 bases, J lost 2 bases, and 25 bases lay in between. CDR3 in DNA: TGTGCCAGCAGCCAAGATATGGGGGGGTCCCACTCTAGGGGGCAAGAGACCCAGTACTTC. Translated, it gives CASSQDMGGSHSRGQETQYF.

The chain employs TRBV6-5 and TRBJ2-5; 8 positions match TRBD2. There are 14 residues in the CDR3. J was trimmed by 1 base and V by 6 bases; bases with no gene match: 4. CDR1 is MNHEY, CDR2 SVGAGI, per germline. The chain's CDR3 is CASSKTSGQETQYF. The CDR3 DNA follows: TGTGCCAGCAGCAAAACTAGCGGCCAAGAGACCCAGTACTTC.

The V call is TRBV7-4, the J call TRBJ2-1; 7 positions match TRBD2. Looked up from germline, CDR1 is SGHVT and CDR2 is SQSDAQ. V shed 8 bases and J 0 bases; nucleotides not matched to a gene: 10. This CDR3 region has 16 residues. As DNA, the CDR3 is TGTGCCAGCCCAGGCGGGAGTAGGAGCTCCTACAATGAGCAGTTCTTC. Amino acids: CASPGGSRSSYNEQFF.

This sequence joins TRBV7-2 and TRBJ2-1; 12 nucleotides match TRBD2. Germline V gene sequence: CDR1 SGHTA, CDR2 FQGNSA. The V and J ends lost 2 bases and 10 bases, in that order; junction bases with no gene match: 9. The CDR3 contains 16 residues. The CDR3, as DNA: TGTGCCAGCAGCTTATCTGGGGGACTAGCGGGTAGGGAGCAGTTCTTC. As protein: CASSLSGGLAGREQFF.

This CDR3 reads CASSPLIGEGGYTF. CDR3 nucleotides: TGTGCCAGCAGCCCCCTAATCGGGGAAGGTGGCTACACCTTC. The chain combines TRBV7-7 with TRBJ1-2, with no clear D. Germline lookup yields CDR1 SSHAT and CDR2 FNYEAQ (reference sequence). V lost 5 bases, J lost 7 bases, and 17 bases lay in between. CDR3 length: 14 amino acids.

The chain employs TRBV29-1 and TRBJ1-5; D perhaps matches TRBD1 (6 bases). Germline values: CDR1 SQVTM, CDR2 ANQGSEA. The CDR3 length is 13 residues. V lost 6 bases and J lost 7, with 16 bases in between. CDR3 region: CSVARGREQPQHF. The DNA for the CDR3 is TGCAGCGTCGCCAGGGGCCGCGAACAGCCCCAGCATTTT.

This clone showed up just a few times. The V gene is TRBV4-1, the J gene TRBJ1-2, with D perhaps matching TRBD1 (6 bases). Germline V gives CDR1 MGHRA, CDR2 YSYEKL. The CDR3 has 17 amino acids. The V and J ends lost 0 bases and 4 bases respectively, with 18 bases between them. CDR3 sequence reads: CASSQDFGGWGSYGYTF. CDR3 coding DNA: TGCGCCAGCAGCCAAGATTTTGGGGGCTGGGGTAGCTATGGCTACACCTTC.

In its sample, this clone was seen once. The chain uses TRBV10-3 and TRBJ2-1; the D gene is possibly TRBD2 (5 bases). There are 13 residues in the CDR3. Trimming stripped 0 bases from V and 14 bases from J, with 14 bases between. Germline V gene sequence: CDR1 ENHRY, CDR2 SYGVKD. The CDR3 loop is CAISESEGSWEFF. CDR3 nucleotide sequence: TGTGCCATCAGTGAGTCCGAGGGTTCATGGGAGTTCTTC.